Listed here are 26 T cell receptor beta chains from one sample, sequenced in a study of response to subunit inactivated influenza vaccine. TCRdb re-called the RT-PCR reads through MiXCR, storing one row per CDR3 protein. The top ten hold 11% of the sample, which has approximately 680,000 distinct CDR3 sequences, about 15% seen once. The sample consisted of PBMCs from blood, taken roughly 12 days after vaccination. These receptors all come from a man aged 45-60 years who received an inactivated influenza vaccine.

The chain employs TRBV24-1 and TRBJ2-5, with unresolved D. Germline-derived CDR1 and CDR2 are KGHDR and SFDVKD. V gave up 5 bases and J gave up 1 base, with 7 bases separating them. CDR3 length: 13 amino acids. The CDR3 nucleotides read TGTGCCACCAGTGTACACGGCCAAGAGACCCAGTACTTC. Encoded protein: CATSVHGQETQYF.

The gene calls are TRBV7-2 and TRBJ2-1; TRBD2 matches at 14 bases. This CDR3 spans 16 amino acids. Germline CDR1 and CDR2: SGHTA and FQGNSA. V was clipped by 1 base and J by 9 bases; unmatched bases: 5. This chain's CDR3 is CASSLVGTSGSAEQFF. Written as DNA, the CDR3 is TGTGCCAGCAGCTTAGTAGGGACTAGCGGGAGCGCTGAGCAGTTCTTC.

V is TRBV30 and J is TRBJ1-1; unclear D gene. CDR1 and CDR2 from the germline V gene are GTSNPN and SVGIG (reference sequence). The CDR3 totals 14 residues. Trimming cost V 1 base and J 0 bases, with 9 bases left between them. The CDR3 loop reads CAWSADLMNTEAFF. The CDR3, as DNA: TGTGCCTGGAGTGCCGACCTCATGAACACTGAAGCTTTCTTT.

The table lists this clonotype with a few counts. V usage is TRBV27 and J usage is TRBJ2-3; D may correspond to TRBD1 or TRBD2 (5 bases each). Looked up from germline, CDR1 is MNHEY and CDR2 is SMNVEV (reference sequence). The ends were cut back, 4 bases at V and 1 base at J, with 18 bases in the middle. This CDR3 has 17 amino acids. In DNA form, the CDR3 reads TGTGCCAGCAGTTCCCTCATGGGGACGGAGGGCACAGATACGCAGTATTTT. Translation gives CASSSLMGTEGTDTQYF.

CDR3 sequence: CASSLASGRAGFFYEQFF. CDR3 DNA: TGCGCCAGCAGCTTGGCTAGCGGGAGGGCCGGTTTTTTCTATGAGCAGTTCTTC. The chain is built from TRBV5-1 and TRBJ2-1, with 12 bases that match TRBD2. In germline, CDR1 is SGHRS, CDR2 YFSETQ. The CDR3 is made up of 18 amino acids. V gave up 0 bases and J gave up 8 bases; unmatched junction bases: 12. The whole variable domain, filled in from reference TRBV5-1 and TRBJ2-1, reads KAGVTQTPRYLIKTRGQQVTLSCSPISGHRSVSWYQQTPGQGLQFLFEYFSETQRNKGNFPGRFSGRQFSNSRSEMNVSTLELGDSALYLCASSLASGRAGFFYEQFFGPGTRLTVL.

This clonotype was observed at least ten times. The CDR3 here is CASSQLAGAEFSSYNEQFF. The CDR3 nucleotides are TGCGCCAGCAGCCAGCTAGCGGGGGCCGAATTTAGCTCCTACAATGAGCAGTTCTTC. The gene calls are TRBV4-3 and TRBJ2-1; 10 bases align to TRBD2. Per germline, CDR1 LGHNA and CDR2 YSLEER. Trimming took 3 bases from V and 0 from J; bases not matched to a gene: 11. This CDR3 has 19 amino acids.

A few counts support this clonotype. The genes are TRBV5-6 and TRBJ1-1, with D perhaps TRBD1 (5 bases). CDR3 size: 14 residues. Per germline, CDR1 SGHDT and CDR2 YYEEEE. V lost 6 bases to trimming and J lost 2 bases, with 14 bases between them. The CDR3 DNA follows: TGTGCCAGCACCTGGGGGGGTCCTAACACTGAAGCTTTCTTT. It codes for CASTWGGPNTEAFF.

This clonotype has just a few counts. The conserved phenylalanine or tryptophan normally closing the CDR3 is absent here, so this likely arose from a read error. It is unclear where the CDR3 begins or ends on the DNA, so no DNA is shown, and the CDR3 is as TCRdb lists it. This chain joins TRBV20-1 and TRBJ1-1; TRBD1 is taken as the D call from the table, unchecked against the DNA. Including both end residues, the CDR3 is 12 amino acids long. The germline V gene has CDR1 DFQATT and CDR2 SNEGSKA (reference sequence). The CDR3 protein is CSAAGTGEFLSL.

V and J are TRBV7-9 and TRBJ2-2, with D uncertain. CDR3 length: 14 amino acids. Germline-derived CDR1 and CDR2 are SEHNR and FQNEAQ (reference sequence). The V end was cut by 11 bases, the J end by 1 base, with 14 bases between. This chain's CDR3 is CALRAGRNTGELFF. The CDR3 nucleotides read TGTGCCCTACGGGCAGGACGGAACACCGGGGAGCTGTTTTTT.

The gene calls are TRBV7-2 and TRBJ1-4, with 10 bases fitting TRBD1. Germline V gene sequence: CDR1 SGHTA, CDR2 FQGNSA. CDR3 length equals 17 residues. V dropped 0 bases and J dropped 5; count of bases not matched to a gene: 6. The CDR3 coding sequence is TGTGCCAGCAGCTTAGCGGGACAGGGGACTTCAAATGAAAAACTGTTTTTT. Translated, it gives CASSLAGQGTSNEKLFF.

This clonotype came up a few times. This rearrangement joins TRBV9 to TRBJ2-6; no clear D. In germline, CDR1 is SGDLS, CDR2 YYNGEE. The CDR3 is 19 amino acids. Trimming removed 1 base at V and 0 bases at J, with 17 bases between. For the CDR3, the DNA is TGTGCCAGCAGCGTATTGCCGGGCCCTATTAGCTCTGGGGCCAACGTCCTGACTTTC. It codes for CASSVLPGPISSGANVLTF.

V and J are TRBV29-1 and TRBJ2-1; D is undetermined. Germline loops: CDR1 SQVTM, CDR2 ANQGSEA. Trimming left V 4 bases short and J 8 bases short, with 9 bases between. CDR3 length: 11 residues. CDR3 protein: CSVAQHDEQFF. CDR3 bases: TGCAGCGTTGCACAACACGATGAGCAGTTCTTC.

The chain uses TRBV11-2 and TRBJ2-7; 8 bases fit TRBD1. After removal of 3 bases from V and 0 bases from J, the junction contained 13 bases not matched to a gene. The V gene's germline CDR1 is SGHAT and CDR2 FQNNGV. CDR3 length: 18 amino acids. DNA for the CDR3: TGTGCCAGCAGCTTCGATGACAGGGGCCCTCTCAGCTCCTACGAGCAGTACTTC. Its translation is CASSFDDRGPLSSYEQYF. Full variable domain (outside the CDR3, taken from reference TRBV11-2 and TRBJ2-7): EAGVAQSPRYKIIEKRQSVAFWCNPISGHATLYWYQQILGQGPKLLIQFQNNGVVDDSQLPKDRFSAERLKGVDSTLKIQPAKLEDSAVYLCASSFDDRGPLSSYEQYFGPGTRLTVT.

The gene calls are TRBV28 and TRBJ1-1; a possible D gene is TRBD1 (6 bases). Germline V gene data show CDR1 as MDHEN and CDR2 as SYDVKM. This CDR3 contains 14 residues. In nucleotides, the CDR3 is TGTGCAAGTACCGCCGGGACAAGTAACACTGAAGCTTTCTTT. Protein sequence: CASTAGTSNTEAFF.

The chain recombines TRBV27 with TRBJ2-5; D might be TRBD2 (5 bases). From germline, CDR1 is MNHEY and CDR2 SMNVEV (reference sequence). The CDR3 has 16 residues. V was shortened by 3 bases and J by 4 bases, with 18 bases between the two germline ends. The CDR3, as DNA: TGTGCCAGCAGTTTTTCCTCGGGGTTCCCGACAGAGACCCAGTACTTC. Translation: CASSFSSGFPTETQYF.

A few counts support this clonotype. The V call is TRBV29-1, the J call TRBJ2-7; 7 bases are a match to TRBD1. This CDR3 spans 15 amino acids. The V gene's germline CDR1 is SQVTM and CDR2 ANQGSEA. J lost 4 bases, V lost 1 base, and 10 bases had no gene match. As DNA, the CDR3 is TGCAGCGTTGAAGTCCTAGACAGGGAAAATTACGAGCAGTACTTC. It translates to CSVEVLDRENYEQYF.

This chain joins TRBV12-3 or TRBV12-4 and TRBJ2-7, with 8 bases aligning to TRBD1. V was pared by 6 bases and J by 7 bases, with 8 bases of the junction left unmatched. The CDR3 has 13 residues. Here the CDR3 DNA reads TGTGCCAGCAGGACAGGGGAGTCGGGGGAGCAGTACTTC. This codes for CASRTGESGEQYF.

This clonotype has ten or more counts. Here the CDR3 DNA reads TGTGCCAGCAGTTTGAGGAGGCGGAATGAGCAGTTCTTC. Translated, it gives CASSLRRRNEQFF. The chain couples TRBV12-3 or TRBV12-4 to TRBJ2-1, with D possibly being TRBD2 (5 bases). This CDR3 has 13 residues. V lost 3 bases to trimming and J lost 7 bases, with 10 bases between them.

About this clonotype: One end of the junction fails to match germline, which may point to a read error. The chain combines TRBV15 with TRBJ1-4; perhaps TRBD1 as D (6 bases). Germline CDR1 LNHNV, CDR2 YYDKDF (reference sequence). CDR3 length: 15 residues. The CDR3 here is CATSSSDRANEKLFF. For the CDR3, the DNA is TGTGCCACCAGCAGCTCGGACAGAGCTAATGAGAAACTGTTTTTT.

The rearrangement uses TRBV28 and TRBJ2-5, with 7 bases fitting TRBD1. The junction had 9 bases not matched to a gene; V was cut back by 2 bases and J by 3 bases. The CDR3 is 16 residues long. Germline V lookup: CDR1 MDHEN, CDR2 SYDVKM. The CDR3 loop is CASSLRWDDREETQYF. CDR3 nucleotide sequence: TGTGCCAGCAGTTTACGTTGGGACGACAGGGAAGAGACCCAGTACTTC.

This clonotype was detected many times. This sequence joins TRBV4-3 and TRBJ1-4, with 10 bases identical to TRBD1. The germline gives CDR1 LGHNA, CDR2 YSLEER. The length of the CDR3 is 16 residues. V trimming: 1 base; J trimming: 5 bases; junction bases outside the gene matches: 4. The CDR3 sequence: CASSQVPGQGNEKLFF. DNA of the CDR3: TGCGCCAGCAGCCAAGTACCGGGACAGGGGAATGAAAAACTGTTTTTT.

This clonotype has just a few counts. The rearrangement links TRBV12-3 or TRBV12-4 to TRBJ1-5; 7 nucleotides match TRBD1. The CDR3 spans 14 residues. V gave up 6 bases and J gave up 4 bases; unmatched junction bases: 6. In nucleotides, the CDR3 is TGTGCCAGCAGCCCAGACAGGGTTAATCAGCCCCAGCATTTT. As protein: CASSPDRVNQPQHF.

This clonotype has more than one count but fewer than ten. The V and J genes are TRBV28 and TRBJ2-3, with TRBD2 matching 9 bases. The CDR3 loop spans 17 amino acids. V trimming: 1 base; J trimming: 5 bases; junction bases outside the gene matches: 10. Germline CDR1 is MDHEN and CDR2 is SYDVKM. The CDR3 bases are TGTGCCAGCAGTTTATCCGGGGCGGGAGGGCCCCAAGATACGCAGTATTTT. Translated, it gives CASSLSGAGGPQDTQYF.

The sample holds a few counts of this clonotype. Here the CDR3 DNA reads TGTGCCAGCCGGAGAACTCGAAAAAAGTCTGACACCGGGGAGCTGTTTTTT. It codes for CASRRTRKKSDTGELFF. The rearrangement joins TRBV27 to TRBJ2-2; D is ambiguous. The CDR3 runs to 17 residues. Trimming removed 8 bases from V and 3 bases from J, with 22 bases in between. Germline CDR1 and CDR2: MNHEY and SMNVEV (reference sequence).

The rearrangement joins TRBV7-2 to TRBJ2-3; TRBD2 matches at 9 bases. Germline assignment: CDR1 SGHTA and CDR2 FQGNSA. Trimming at V came to 5 bases and at J to 2 bases, leaving 8 bases not matched to a gene. The CDR3 loop spans 16 amino acids. CDR3: CASSQQASGVTDTQYF. CDR3 nucleotides: TGTGCCAGCAGCCAGCAGGCTAGCGGGGTCACAGATACGCAGTATTTT.

The table lists this clonotype with a few counts. V is TRBV10-3 and J is TRBJ2-3; 9 bases fit TRBD2. Germline V CDR1 and CDR2: ENHRY, SYGVKD. V trimming: 3 bases; J trimming: 4 bases; junction bases outside the gene matches: 8. The CDR3 contains 16 residues. CDR3 nucleotide sequence: TGTGCCATCAGTGAACGGCGGGGGGGAAGTTCAGATACGCAGTATTTT. It is translated as CAISERRGGSSDTQYF.